This T cell receptor (beta chain) was captured by sequencing in a study of shared clonotypes between healthy human individuals. Overall study context: The plates for each donor numbered three CD4 naive, three CD4 memory, two CD8 naive and one CD8 memory. Study-level points and caveats: It was the non-shared clonotypes that had lower generation probabilities than clonotypes shared by all four donors. As a rule, naive subsets had a larger estimated richness than memory subsets. An expected dependence of interdonor clonotype sharing on sequencing depth was noted.

Naive CD8 populations comprised CD45RO-negative cells positively selected for CCR7, excluding terminally differentiated effector memory CD45RA+ cells. With 0 bases removed from V and 2 bases from J, the gap between germline ends came to 8 bases. The CDR3 extends over 14 amino acids. CDR1 SEHNR and CDR2 FQNEAQ come from the germline V gene (reference sequence). Sequencing was performed with immunoSEQ multiplex PCR; in TCRdb, only in-frame clones are kept and a portion is missing. The sample consists of approximately 810,000 clones, 80% to 95% of them appearing once. Notes on this clone: What it recognizes is unknown. This sample includes further DNA sequences coding for the same CDR3.

This clonotype was sampled from a man younger than 45 in good health. The sequenced material came from naive CD8+ T cells sorted from blood. The V gene is TRBV7-9, the J gene TRBJ2-7; D is perhaps TRBD1 or TRBD2 (5 bases each). The CDR3, as DNA: TGTGCCAGCAGCTTAGCGGGGGATCCCTACGAGCAGTACTTC. Amino acids: CASSLAGDPYEQYF.